This T cell receptor (beta chain) was documented in a study of cytomegalovirus exposure and HLA in healthy donors. Per the germline V gene, CDR1 is LNHDA and CDR2 is SQIVND (reference sequence). This CDR3 has 13 residues. Trimming removed 6 bases from V and 3 bases from J; junction bases left unmatched: 5. The PCR employed 60 Vbeta primers together with 13 Jbeta primers. The protocol was immunoSEQ multiplex PCR, while the TCRdb copy is restricted to in-frame clones and leaves out a portion. The profile shows 150,000 to 200,000 clones, around three quarters of them singletons. This clone was found a few times.

The receptor comes from a man aged 30 to 39 in good health and CMV-seronegative. The sequencing sample was made of PBMCs. The chain uses TRBV19 and TRBJ2-7, with 7 bases matching TRBD1. The CDR3 DNA reads TGTGCCAGTAGAGACAGGGAAGGCTACGAGCAGTACTTC. Protein sequence: CASRDREGYEQYF.